The present entry profiles one T cell receptor beta chain with its context. The data derive from a study of T cell responses to AZD1222 COVID-19 vaccine. Germline V gene data show CDR1 as ENHRY and CDR2 as SYGVKD. V dropped 4 bases and J dropped 7 bases, with 11 bases sitting between them. The CDR3 loop spans 13 amino acids. Some clones are missing from TCRdb's copy, which holds only in-frame ones; the method was immunoSEQ multiplex PCR. This table has 86,000 or so clones, over 85% appearing once. The chain joins TRBV10-3 to TRBJ2-1; no reliable D call. This clonotype was sampled from an adult in good health. The sample consisted of peripheral blood, taken on day 0 of AZD1222 vaccination. The CDR3 here is CAISGYVTNEQFF. CDR3 bases: TGTGCCATCAGTGGCTATGTCACGAATGAGCAGTTCTTC.